The next 18 T cell receptor beta chains were all read from a single sample in a study of T cells after posttransplantation cyclophosphamide. Generated by immunoSEQ multiplex PCR, the TCRdb table keeps only in-frame clones and is missing some. The sample contains over 15,000 clones, 85% of which appear only once. Sampled 1 year posttransplant, controls received myeloablative marrow transplants, methotrexate and a calcineurin inhibitor. The starting material was PBMCs, obtained after allogeneic stem cell transplant with calcineurin inhibitor and methotrexate. All receptors come from a female patient aged 18-29 years who received an allogeneic stem cell transplant from an unrelated donor, was CMV-positive, and had acute and chronic GVHD. Some T cells may trace back to the graft donor.

The sample holds one count of this clone. The chain recombines TRBV11-3 with TRBJ1-1; TRBD1 matches 11 bases. There are 18 residues in the CDR3. Looked up from germline, CDR1 is SGHNT and CDR2 is YENEEA. The V and J ends lost 1 base and 4 bases, in that order; junction bases with no gene match: 11. The CDR3 DNA reads as TGTGCCAGCAGCTTAGCATGGACAGGGGGCATGTTATGCACTGAAGCTTTCTTT. Encoded protein: CASSLAWTGGMLCTEAFF.

The chain has TRBV10-2 and TRBJ2-7; 7 bases fit TRBD2. The V gene end was trimmed by 7 bases and the J gene end by 0 bases; junction bases not matched to a gene: 3. CDR3 length equals 13 residues. Germline V CDR1 and CDR2: WSHSY, SAAADI. CDR3 coding DNA: TGCGCCAGCAAGGGGAGGGCCTCCTACGAGCAGTACTTC. It encodes CASKGRASYEQYF.

This chain uses TRBV18 with TRBJ1-6; no definite D call. Germline assignment: CDR1 KGHSH and CDR2 LQKENI. V was clipped by 1 base and J by 0 bases, with 10 bases between them. The CDR3 loop spans 17 amino acids. Written as DNA, the CDR3 is TGTGCCAGCTCACCACGTGTGGGGAGCTCCTATAATTCACCCCTCCACTTT. Translation: CASSPRVGSSYNSPLHF.

This clone was found once. The V gene is TRBV7-9, the J gene TRBJ1-6; D remains unclear. V lost 2 bases to trimming and J lost 8 bases, with 13 bases between them. The length of the CDR3 is 15 residues. The germline V gene has CDR1 SEHNR and CDR2 FQNEAQ (reference sequence). CDR3 in amino acids: CASSLLRGSDSPLHF. In nucleotides, the CDR3 is TGTGCCAGCAGCTTACTGCGGGGTTCGGATTCACCCCTCCACTTT.

The V call is TRBV11-2, the J call TRBJ2-7, with D perhaps matching TRBD2 (7 bases). Trimming took 1 base from V and 3 from J, leaving 16 bases between them. The germline gives CDR1 SGHAT, CDR2 FQNNGV. This CDR3 comprises 16 residues. The CDR3 bases are TGTGCCAGCAGCTTAGTAGGAGGGGGGGGTTTCTACGAGCAGTACTTC. Protein sequence: CASSLVGGGGFYEQYF.

The V gene is TRBV19, the J gene TRBJ2-1, with 7 bases identical to TRBD2. Germline loops: CDR1 LNHDA, CDR2 SQIVND (reference sequence). V shed 2 bases and J 8 bases; nucleotides not matched to a gene: 3. The CDR3 runs to 13 residues. The CDR3 nucleotides are TGTGCCAGTAGTATATATCGGGGGGATGAGCAGTTCTTC. Translated: CASSIYRGDEQFF.

The gene calls are TRBV7-2 and TRBJ2-1; 12 bases agree with TRBD1. V lost 1 base and J lost 8; bases outside the gene matches: 3. CDR1 is SGHTA, CDR2 FQGNSA, per germline. The CDR3 is 15 amino acids. CDR3 DNA: TGTGCCAGCAGCTTAGTGGGACAGGGGGCCGATGAGCAGTTCTTC. It specifies CASSLVGQGADEQFF.

V is TRBV6-4 and J is TRBJ1-2, with unresolved D. Trimming took off 3 bases at V and 13 bases at J, with 18 bases between the two ends. The CDR3 totals 13 residues. The germline gives CDR1 MRHNA, CDR2 SNTAGT. CDR3 residues: CASSEKFLFTLTF. The CDR3 DNA follows: TGTGCCAGCAGTGAGAAATTTTTATTTACTCTCACCTTC.

The gene calls are TRBV7-8 and TRBJ2-7; possibly TRBD2 for D (6 bases). The CDR3 runs to 18 residues. The germline gives CDR1 SGHVS, CDR2 FQNEAQ. The V gene lost 5 bases and the J gene lost 0 bases, with 23 bases spanning the gap. Here the CDR3 reads CASSPKIRGLPISYEQYF. DNA of the CDR3: TGTGCCAGCAGCCCCAAAATTCGGGGACTGCCCATCTCCTACGAGCAGTACTTC.

Of note for this clone: A read error may produce the germline difference seen at one junction end. The V and J genes are TRBV4-2 and TRBJ2-1; 10 nucleotides align to TRBD2. The CDR3 has 16 residues. Germline V gene sequence: CDR1 LGHNA, CDR2 YNFKEQ. CDR3 region: CASSGQGAGGPNGQFF. The DNA of the CDR3 is TGTGCCAGCAGCGGACAGGGAGCGGGAGGGCCGAATGGGCAGTTCTTC.

In DNA, the CDR3 is TGCGCCAGCAGCCCGTCCGACCTAGTCCCGGAATCCCATGCGGGGGAGTTCTTC. It codes for CASSPSDLVPESHAGEFF. The chain couples TRBV4-1 to TRBJ2-1; 7 nucleotides agree with TRBD2. This CDR3 is 18 amino acids long. Per germline, CDR1 MGHRA and CDR2 YSYEKL. V was clipped by 4 bases and J by 14 bases; unmatched bases: 26.

This rearrangement joins TRBV5-5 to TRBJ1-4; D gene uncertain. Germline V CDR1 and CDR2: SGHKS, YYEKEE (reference sequence). The length of the CDR3 is 15 residues. Trimming stripped 4 bases from V and 5 bases from J, with 15 bases between. The DNA of the CDR3 is TGTGCCAGCAGCCCGCACGCGGGTATCAATGAAAAACTGTTTTTT. It encodes CASSPHAGINEKLFF.

The CDR3 sequence: CASSFGLAVNTDTQYF. For the CDR3, the DNA is TGTGCCAGCAGCTTCGGACTAGCGGTTAACACAGATACGCAGTATTTT. This sequence joins TRBV5-4 and TRBJ2-3; 10 bases align to TRBD2. V gave up 2 bases and J gave up 2 bases; unmatched junction bases: 5. CDR1 SGHNT and CDR2 YYREEE come from the germline V gene (reference sequence). The CDR3 is 16 residues long.

This rearrangement joins TRBV4-2 to TRBJ2-7; 8 bases map to TRBD1. The V gene end was trimmed by 3 bases and the J gene end by 5 bases; junction bases not matched to a gene: 6. Germline V gene sequence: CDR1 LGHNA, CDR2 YNFKEQ. The CDR3 consists of 14 residues. The CDR3, as DNA: TGTGCCAGCAGCCACGGACAGGGAGACGACGAGCAGTACTTC. Translated: CASSHGQGDDEQYF.

The chain couples TRBV1 to TRBJ2-1; the D call TRBD2 from the table was never checked on the DNA. TRBV1 is annotated as a pseudogene. This CDR3 region has 11 residues. The CDR3 coding sequence is TGCACCAGCAGCCGCCTACGGGAGCAGTTCTTC. It yields the protein CTSSRLREQFF.

The chain joins TRBV19 to TRBJ2-7; D might be TRBD2 (6 bases). From germline, CDR1 is LNHDA and CDR2 SQIVND (reference sequence). The CDR3 loop spans 14 amino acids. V was shortened by 4 bases and J by 5 bases, with 15 bases between the two germline ends. The CDR3 DNA sequence: TGTGCCAGTAGTAGGAGGGTTGGGCTCGACGAGCAGTACTTC. It specifies CASSRRVGLDEQYF.

The chain recombines TRBV27 with TRBJ2-7; 11 positions agree with TRBD2. The CDR3 is 15 residues long. The J segment lost 0 bases and the V segment lost 6 bases, leaving 4 bases of the junction unmatched. The germline V gene encodes CDR1 MNHEY and CDR2 SMNVEV (reference sequence). The CDR3 DNA is TGTGCCAGCAGCAGACTAGCGGGGAGCTCCTACGAGCAGTACTTC. This sequence encodes CASSRLAGSSYEQYF.

This clone was observed a handful of times. V and J are TRBV6-1 and TRBJ1-4, with 7 bases that match TRBD1. With 8 bases clipped from V and 5 bases from J, the junction kept 5 bases outside the gene matches. Germline CDR1 MNHNS, CDR2 SASEGT. The CDR3 extends over 13 amino acids. CDR3 amino acids: CASARGRNEKLFF. CDR3 nucleotide sequence: TGTGCCAGCGCGAGGGGGCGGAATGAAAAACTGTTTTTT.